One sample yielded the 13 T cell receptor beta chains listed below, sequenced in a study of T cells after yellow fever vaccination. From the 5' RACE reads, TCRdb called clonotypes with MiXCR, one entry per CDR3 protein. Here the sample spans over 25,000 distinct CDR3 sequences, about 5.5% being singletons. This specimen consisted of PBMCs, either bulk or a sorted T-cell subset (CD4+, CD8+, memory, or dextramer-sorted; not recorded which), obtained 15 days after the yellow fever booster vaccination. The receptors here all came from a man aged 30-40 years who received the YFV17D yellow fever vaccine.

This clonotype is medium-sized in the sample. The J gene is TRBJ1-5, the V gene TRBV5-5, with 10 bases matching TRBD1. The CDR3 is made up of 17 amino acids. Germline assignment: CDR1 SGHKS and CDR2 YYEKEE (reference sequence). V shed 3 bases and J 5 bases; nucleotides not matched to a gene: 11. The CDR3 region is CASSSLVLTGGHQPQHF. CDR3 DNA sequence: TGTGCCAGCAGCTCCCTAGTCTTGACAGGGGGCCATCAGCCCCAGCATTTT.

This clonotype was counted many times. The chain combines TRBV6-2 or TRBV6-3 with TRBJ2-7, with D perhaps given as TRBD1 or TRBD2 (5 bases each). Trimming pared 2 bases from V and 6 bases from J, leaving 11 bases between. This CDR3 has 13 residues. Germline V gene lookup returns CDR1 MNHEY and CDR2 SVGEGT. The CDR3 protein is CASSYGGGGEQYF. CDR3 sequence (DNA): TGTGCCAGCAGTTACGGGGGTGGAGGCGAGCAGTACTTC.

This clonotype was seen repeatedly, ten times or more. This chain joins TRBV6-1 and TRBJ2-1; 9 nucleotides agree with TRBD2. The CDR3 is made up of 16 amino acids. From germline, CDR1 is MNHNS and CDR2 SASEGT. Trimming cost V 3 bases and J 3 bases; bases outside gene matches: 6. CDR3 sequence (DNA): TGTGCCAGCAGTGAGAGTAGCGGGAGCTTCTACAATGAGCAGTTCTTC. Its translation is CASSESSGSFYNEQFF.

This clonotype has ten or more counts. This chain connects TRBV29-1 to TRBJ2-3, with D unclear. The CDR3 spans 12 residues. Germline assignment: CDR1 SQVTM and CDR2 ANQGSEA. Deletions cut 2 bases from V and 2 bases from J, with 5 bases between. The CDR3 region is CSVEWDTDTQYF. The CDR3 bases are TGCAGCGTTGAATGGGACACAGATACGCAGTATTTT.

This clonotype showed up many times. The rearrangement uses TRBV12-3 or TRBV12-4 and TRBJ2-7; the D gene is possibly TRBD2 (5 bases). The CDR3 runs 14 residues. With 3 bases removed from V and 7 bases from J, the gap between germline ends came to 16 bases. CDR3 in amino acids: CASSLRERVGEQYF. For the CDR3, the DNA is TGTGCCAGCAGTTTGAGGGAGAGGGTGGGAGAGCAGTACTTC.

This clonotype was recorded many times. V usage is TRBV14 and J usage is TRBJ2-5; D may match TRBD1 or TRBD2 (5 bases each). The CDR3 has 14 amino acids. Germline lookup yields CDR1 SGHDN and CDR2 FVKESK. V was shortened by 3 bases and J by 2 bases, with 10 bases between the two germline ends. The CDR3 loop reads CASSQPGRQETQYF. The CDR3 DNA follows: TGTGCCAGCAGCCAGCCGGGACGGCAAGAGACCCAGTACTTC.

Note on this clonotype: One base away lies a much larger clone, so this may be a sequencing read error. The CDR3 nucleotides are TGCGCCAGCAGCCGAGCTACCGACAGGGCGTCTAATGAGCAGTTCTTC. It translates to CASSRATDRASNEQFF. The chain joins TRBV4-1 to TRBJ2-1, with 7 bases lining up with TRBD1. After removal of 4 bases from V and 7 bases from J, the junction contained 13 bases not matched to a gene. Germline V gene lookup returns CDR1 MGHRA and CDR2 YSYEKL. The CDR3 has 16 amino acids.

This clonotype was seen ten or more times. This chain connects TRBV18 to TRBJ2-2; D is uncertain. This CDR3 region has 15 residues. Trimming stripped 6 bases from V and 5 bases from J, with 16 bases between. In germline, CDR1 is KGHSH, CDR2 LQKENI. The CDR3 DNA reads TGTGCCAGCTCCTCGAGTATGGGCGGAACCGGGGAGCTGTTTTTT. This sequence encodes CASSSSMGGTGELFF.

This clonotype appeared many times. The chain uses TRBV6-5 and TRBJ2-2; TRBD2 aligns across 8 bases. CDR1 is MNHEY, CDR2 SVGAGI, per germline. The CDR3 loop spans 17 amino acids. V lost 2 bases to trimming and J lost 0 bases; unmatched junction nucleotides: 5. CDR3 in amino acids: CASSYASGSANTGELFF. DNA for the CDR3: TGTGCCAGCAGTTACGCGAGCGGGAGCGCGAACACCGGGGAGCTGTTTTTT.

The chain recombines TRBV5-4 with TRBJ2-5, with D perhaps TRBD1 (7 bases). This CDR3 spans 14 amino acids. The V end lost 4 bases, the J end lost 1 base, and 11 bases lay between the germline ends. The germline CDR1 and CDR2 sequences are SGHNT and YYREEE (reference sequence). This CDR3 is CASSAGTAQETQYF. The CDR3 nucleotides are TGTGCCAGCAGCGCGGGGACAGCCCAAGAGACCCAGTACTTC.

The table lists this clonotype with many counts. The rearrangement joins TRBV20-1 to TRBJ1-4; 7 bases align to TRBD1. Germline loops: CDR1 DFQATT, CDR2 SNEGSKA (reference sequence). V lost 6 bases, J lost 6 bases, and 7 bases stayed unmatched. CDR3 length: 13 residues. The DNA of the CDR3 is TGCAGTGCCCCGGACAGGCTGCATGAAAAACTGTTTTTT. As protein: CSAPDRLHEKLFF.

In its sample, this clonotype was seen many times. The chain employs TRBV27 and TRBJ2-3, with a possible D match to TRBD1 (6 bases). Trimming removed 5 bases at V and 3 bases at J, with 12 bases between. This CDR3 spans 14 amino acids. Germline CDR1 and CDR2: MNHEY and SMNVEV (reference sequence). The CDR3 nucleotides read TGTGCCAGCAGTGTACAGGGAAGGACAGATACGCAGTATTTT. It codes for CASSVQGRTDTQYF.

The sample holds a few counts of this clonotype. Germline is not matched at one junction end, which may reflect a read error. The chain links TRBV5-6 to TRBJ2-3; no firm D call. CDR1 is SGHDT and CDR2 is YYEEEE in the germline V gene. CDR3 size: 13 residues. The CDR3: CASGPRSTDTQYF. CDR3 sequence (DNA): TGTGCCAGCGGCCCGAGGAGCACTGATACGCAGTATTTT.